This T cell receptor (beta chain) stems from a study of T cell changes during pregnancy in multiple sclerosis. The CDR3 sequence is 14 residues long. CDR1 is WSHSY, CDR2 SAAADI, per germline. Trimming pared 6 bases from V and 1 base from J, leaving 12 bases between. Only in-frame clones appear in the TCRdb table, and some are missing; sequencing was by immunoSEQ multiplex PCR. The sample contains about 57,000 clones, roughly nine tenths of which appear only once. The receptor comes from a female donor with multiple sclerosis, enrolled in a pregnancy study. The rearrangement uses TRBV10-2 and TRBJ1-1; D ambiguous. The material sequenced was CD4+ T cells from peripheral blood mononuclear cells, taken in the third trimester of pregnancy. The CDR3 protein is CASSDLLGNTEAFF. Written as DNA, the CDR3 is TGCGCCAGCAGCGACTTATTAGGGAACACTGAAGCTTTCTTT.